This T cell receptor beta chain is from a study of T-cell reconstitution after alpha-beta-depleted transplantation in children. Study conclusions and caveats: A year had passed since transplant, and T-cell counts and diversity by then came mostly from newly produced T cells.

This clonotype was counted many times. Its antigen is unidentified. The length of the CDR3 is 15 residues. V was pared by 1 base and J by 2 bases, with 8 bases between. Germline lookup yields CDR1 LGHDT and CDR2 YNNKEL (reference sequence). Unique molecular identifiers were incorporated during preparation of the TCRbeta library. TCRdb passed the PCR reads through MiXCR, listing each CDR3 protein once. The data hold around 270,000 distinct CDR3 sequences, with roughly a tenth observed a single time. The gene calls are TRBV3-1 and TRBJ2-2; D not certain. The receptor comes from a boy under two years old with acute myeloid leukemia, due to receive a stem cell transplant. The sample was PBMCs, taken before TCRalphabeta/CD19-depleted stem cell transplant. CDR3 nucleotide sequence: TGTGCCAGCAGCCAAGGTCGCTCTAACACCGGGGAGCTGTTTTTT. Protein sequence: CASSQGRSNTGELFF.